A selection of T cell receptor beta chains follows, all from one sample in a study of blood T cells in healthy people across ages. TCRdb re-analysed the 5' RACE reads in MiXCR, keeping a single row per CDR3 protein. The sample contains about 1.1 million distinct CDR3 sequences, less than 45% of which appear only once. Sequencing was done on a sample of blood. The receptors were gathered from a young man in good health. CDR3s include the opening cysteine and the closing phenylalanine or tryptophan. A D gene is named only where the DNA matches it firmly. The size entry is marked missing in some rows and otherwise reads once, few, many or a size class.

clone_size	v_call	j_call	d_call	cdr3_nt	cdr3_aa
NA	TRBV4-1	TRBJ1-5	NA	TGCGCCAGCAGCCAAGCGGTGGCCTCTAAATCGAGCAATCAGCCCCAGCATTTT	CASSQAVASKSSNQPQHF
few	TRBV6-5	TRBJ2-3	NA	TGTGCCAGCAGCTTCAAGTGGGTGGCGGATACGCAGTATTTT	CASSFKWVADTQYF
NA	TRBV10-3	TRBJ1-5	NA	TGTGCCATCAGCCTTAGTTGGAATCAGCCCCAGCATTTT	CAISLSWNQPQHF
few	TRBV7-9	TRBJ1-1	NA	TGTGCCAGCAGCTTAACCAGTGGGAACACTGAAGCTTTCTTT	CASSLTSGNTEAFF
few	TRBV25-1	TRBJ1-1	TRBD1	TGTGCCAGCAGCAACCCGGACAGGGAAGCTTTCTTT	CASSNPDREAFF
NA	TRBV20-1	TRBJ2-3	NA	TGCAGTGCTTCTACCGGGGGTAGCACAGATACGCAGTATTTT	CSASTGGSTDTQYF
NA	TRBV20-1	TRBJ2-3	TRBD1	TGCAGTGCTCTCCGACAGGGCCCGACCACATACACAGATACGCAGTATTTT	CSALRQGPTTYTDTQYF
NA	TRBV20-1	TRBJ1-2	TRBD1	TGCAGTGCTAGAGAACCACAGGGGATAGAGGGCTACACCTTC	CSAREPQGIEGYTF
NA	TRBV2	TRBJ1-5	TRBD1	TGTGCCAACACCGACAGGGCCTTTAATCAGCCCCAGCATTTT	CANTDRAFNQPQHF
NA	TRBV12-3/TRBV12-4	TRBJ1-1	NA	TGTGCCAGCACCTTGGTCGGCCCTGAAGCTTTCTTT	CASTLVGPEAFF
NA	TRBV6-1	TRBJ2-3	TRBD1	TGTGCCAGCAGAGCCGGCCGAAGGGACAGGGGCCCAGATACGCAGTATTTT	CASRAGRRDRGPDTQYF
NA	TRBV7-2	TRBJ1-6	NA	TGTGCCAGCAGCTCTGGACAGCTTAATTCACCCCTCCACTTT	CASSSGQLNSPLHF
few	TRBV12-3/TRBV12-4	TRBJ1-2	NA	TGTGCCAGCAGTTTCGGGCAGGGGAAGGCTAACTATGGCTACACCTTC	CASSFGQGKANYGYTF
few	TRBV5-1	TRBJ2-7	TRBD2	TGCGCCAGCAGCTTGGCACGGGGGGGCTCCTACAATGAGCAGTACTTC	CASSLARGGSYNEQYF
few	TRBV29-1	TRBJ2-4	TRBD2	TGCAGCGCCCTAGGGGACTATTCCGAAAACATTCAGTACTTC	CSALGDYSENIQYF
NA	TRBV4-3	TRBJ2-1	NA	TGCGCCAGCAGCCAATCCCATGGGGGCGGGGGTGAGCAGTTCTTC	CASSQSHGGGGEQFF
few	TRBV10-3	TRBJ2-5	TRBD2	TGTGCCATCAGTGAGTCGCCTAGCGGGGGGGACCAAGAGACCCAGTACTTC	CAISESPSGGDQETQYF
many	TRBV4-1	TRBJ2-3	NA	TGCGCCAGCAGCCAAGCAGGTGATACGCAGTATTTT	CASSQAGDTQYF
NA	TRBV25-1	TRBJ2-5	NA	TGTGCCAGCAGTGATCTAGGGCCCCTCCAAGAGACCCAGTACTTC	CASSDLGPLQETQYF
few	TRBV7-9	TRBJ2-1	TRBD2	TGTGCCAGCCGCCTTTCGGGGACTAGCGGGGGAGATGAGCAGTTCTTC	CASRLSGTSGGDEQFF
NA	TRBV11-1	TRBJ2-1	TRBD1	TGTGCCAGCAGCTGGGCCGGGACAGGGACCTACAATGAGCAGTTCTTC	CASSWAGTGTYNEQFF
NA	TRBV29-1	TRBJ2-1	NA	TGCAGCGTTGAAGAGGGAGGAGGGACCCTCTACTACAATGAGCAGTTCTTC	CSVEEGGGTLYYNEQFF
NA	TRBV20-1	TRBJ1-5	NA	TGCAGTGCTAGATACAATAGCAATCAGCCCCAGCATTTT	CSARYNSNQPQHF
NA	TRBV20-1	TRBJ1-5	NA	TGCAGTGCTAGAGACCTTAATCAGCCCCAGCATTTT	CSARDLNQPQHF
NA	TRBV6-2/TRBV6-3	TRBJ1-5	NA	TGTGCCGCCGGGACACCTAATCAGCCCCAGCATTTT	CAAGTPNQPQHF
NA	TRBV3-1	TRBJ1-3	NA	TGTGCCAGCAGCCAAGATTACGGAAACACCATATATTTT	CASSQDYGNTIYF
NA	TRBV12-3/TRBV12-4	TRBJ1-1	TRBD1	TGTGCCAGCAGTTTCCTCGACAGGGGGGCCACTGAAGCTTTCTTT	CASSFLDRGATEAFF
NA	TRBV20-1	TRBJ2-7	NA	TGCAGTGCCCGGGAAAGTCGCTACGAGCAGTACTTC	CSARESRYEQYF
NA	TRBV7-2	TRBJ1-2	TRBD1	TGTGCCAGCCCGAAACGTGGACAGGGGAATGGCTACACCTTC	CASPKRGQGNGYTF
NA	TRBV10-3	TRBJ2-6	TRBD1	TGTGCCAGCCGGACAGGAACCTTTAGCTCTGGGGCCAACGTCCTGACTTTC	CASRTGTFSSGANVLTF
many	TRBV5-1	TRBJ1-1	NA	TGTGCCAGCAGTCCCGGGACCAACACTGAAGCTTTCTTT	CASSPGTNTEAFF
NA	TRBV20-1	TRBJ2-5	NA	TGCAGTGCGATAACGACGTACGGGGCGGGAGAGACCCAGTACTTC	CSAITTYGAGETQYF
few	TRBV9	TRBJ2-3	NA	TGTGCCAGCAGCGTAGGGACTGGAGGTAGTGATACGCAGTATTTT	CASSVGTGGSDTQYF
NA	TRBV21-1	TRBJ1-3	NA	TGTGCCAGCAGCAAAGCGGAGGGAGCTGGAAACACCATATATTTT	CASSKAEGAGNTIYF
NA	TRBV20-1	TRBJ1-5	NA	TGCAGTGCTAGCCAGAGAGGACAGCCCCAGCATTTT	CSASQRGQPQHF
NA	TRBV4-2	TRBJ2-3	NA	TGTGCCGGCAGCCAAGCAGGGAGCAGGAATACGCAGTATTTT	CAGSQAGSRNTQYF